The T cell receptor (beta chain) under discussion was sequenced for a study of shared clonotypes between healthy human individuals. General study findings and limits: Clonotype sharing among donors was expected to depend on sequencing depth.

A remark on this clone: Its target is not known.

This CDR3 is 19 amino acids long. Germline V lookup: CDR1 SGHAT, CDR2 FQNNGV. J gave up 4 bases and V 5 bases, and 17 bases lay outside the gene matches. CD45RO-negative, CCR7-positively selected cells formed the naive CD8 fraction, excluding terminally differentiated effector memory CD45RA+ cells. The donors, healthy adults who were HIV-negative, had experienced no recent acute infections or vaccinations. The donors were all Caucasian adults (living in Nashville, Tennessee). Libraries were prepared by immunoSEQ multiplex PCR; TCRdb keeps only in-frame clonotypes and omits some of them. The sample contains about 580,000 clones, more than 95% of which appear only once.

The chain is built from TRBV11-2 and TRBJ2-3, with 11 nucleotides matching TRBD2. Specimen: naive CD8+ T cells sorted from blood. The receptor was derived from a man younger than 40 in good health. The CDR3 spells CASSQQSDSGRALADTQYF. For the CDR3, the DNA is TGTGCCAGCAGCCAGCAATCGGATAGCGGGAGGGCCTTGGCAGATACGCAGTATTTT.